This TCR beta chain comes out of a study of cytomegalovirus exposure and HLA in healthy donors. Study-wide results and limits: Rare TCR sequences predominated, though certain public TCRs were found in many donors. Among TCR beta chains, those listed as cytomegalovirus-associated numbered over 150.

Between the trimmed V and J ends, which lost 1 base and 8 bases, there was a span of 13 bases. The CDR3 totals 14 residues. Germline assignment: CDR1 SGDLS and CDR2 YYNGEE. The donors belonged to the approximately 120-subject validation cohort, separate from the 666-subject first cohort. About this clone itself: Its specificity is unknown.

Sequencing was performed with immunoSEQ multiplex PCR; in TCRdb, only in-frame clones are kept and a portion is missing. The data show 130,000 to 150,000 clones, 85% to 90% seen once. The sequence came from a woman under 30 in good health and CMV-seropositive. What was sequenced was PBMCs. The chain is built from TRBV9 and TRBJ2-1; possible D gene TRBD2, 7 bases. The CDR3 sequence is CASSVWGGGDEQFF. In DNA, the CDR3 is TGTGCCAGCAGCGTATGGGGCGGGGGCGATGAGCAGTTCTTC. The whole variable domain, remainder taken from reference TRBV9 and TRBJ2-1, is DSGVTQTPKHLITATGQRVTLRCSPRSGDLSVYWYQQSLDQGLQFLIQYYNGEERAKGNILERFSAQQFPDLHSELNLSSLELGDSALYFCASSVWGGGDEQFFGPGTRLTVL.